The entry below gives a single T cell receptor beta chain sequence along with its context. Its specificity is unknown. Between the trimmed V and J ends, which lost 4 bases and 0 bases, there was a span of 8 bases. This CDR3 spans 14 amino acids. Per the germline V gene, CDR1 is MNHEY and CDR2 is SMNVEV (reference sequence). These data originate in a study of chemoradiotherapy in HPV16-positive cancers. Background on the study: Candidate HPV-specific T-cell clones and common TCR motifs came from functional assays in a couple of HPV16-positive patients. Study-wide points: Non-HPV-specific T cells did not expand in tumors during treatment, whereas candidate HPV-specific clones and E7-related motifs did.

Generated by immunoSEQ multiplex PCR, the TCRdb table keeps only in-frame clones and is missing some. Of 1,800 or so clones in the sample, roughly 85% were seen once. Repertoires were sampled repeatedly during chemoradiotherapy. The rearrangement uses TRBV27 and TRBJ2-3; D is uncertain. Specimen: tumor tissue, collected from a patient who underwent chemoradiotherapy. This receptor was taken from a human donor with HPV-associated anogenital cancer. The CDR3, as DNA: TGTGCCAGCAGTTGGCGCCCAAGCACAGATACGCAGTATTTT. Translating it yields CASSWRPSTDTQYF.